A selection of T cell receptor beta chains follows, all from one sample in a study of radiation and T cells in renal cell carcinoma. The repertoire was sequenced with immunoSEQ multiplex PCR; TCRdb's copy has only in-frame clones and lacks some. The table shows around 180,000 clones, with 88% occurring only once. The sequences come from blood, collected from a patient whose treatment included radiotherapy and nephrectomy. The source of these receptors is a woman between 50 and 59 years old with renal cell carcinoma. CDR3s include the opening cysteine and the closing phenylalanine or tryptophan. D genes are given only for firm matches. Clone size is not always given. Where it is, it says once, few, many or a class for expanded clones.

-,TRBV5-5,-,TRBJ1-1,TGTGCCAGCAGCTTGACACCGAACACTGAAGCTTTCTTT,CASSLTPNTEAFF
TRBD1,TRBV9,once,TRBJ2-2,TGTGCCAGCAGCGCCAGGACAGGGGCGAACACCGGGGAGCTGTTTTTT,CASSARTGANTGELFF
-,TRBV29-1,-,TRBJ1-1,TGCAGCGTTGTGGAGGACAGTCATATGAACACTGAAGCTTTCTTT,CSVVEDSHMNTEAFF
-,TRBV10-3,-,TRBJ1-4,TGTGCCATCAGGGACCCCCAGGTGGCTAATGAAAAACTGTTTTTT,CAIRDPQVANEKLFF
-,TRBV19,-,TRBJ1-5,TGTGCCAGTCATTCCATCTTTATGAGTAAGGGCAATCAGCCCCAGCATTTT,CASHSIFMSKGNQPQHF
-,TRBV7-2,-,TRBJ1-1,TGTGCCAGTTGTAGTGGGGTTTGGGACACTGAAGCTTTCTTT,CASCSGVWDTEAFF
TRBD1,TRBV7-6,-,TRBJ1-2,TGTGCCAGCAGCTCAGGGGGGGAAGGCTACACCTTC,CASSSGGEGYTF
TRBD1,TRBV19,-,TRBJ1-2,TGTGCCAGTAATGCCGAGACAGGGAACTGGAAAGGCTACACCTTC,CASNAETGNWKGYTF
-,TRBV19,-,TRBJ1-6,TGTGCCAGTAGTATACTGGACTATAATTCACCCCTCCACTTT,CASSILDYNSPLHF
-,TRBV30,-,TRBJ1-1,TGTGCCTGGAGTACACAGGGGAACACTGAAGCTTTCTTT,CAWSTQGNTEAFF
-,TRBV6-6,-,TRBJ2-7,TGTGCCACCATGAGAACCTACGAGCAGTACTTC,CATMRTYEQYF
-,TRBV2,-,TRBJ1-2,TGTGCCAGCAGAGCGTCCACGACAGGCTATGGCTACACCTTC,CASRASTTGYGYTF
-,TRBV7-2,-,TRBJ1-6,TGTGCCAGCAGCTTAAGGACGGATTCACCCCTCCACTTT,CASSLRTDSPLHF
TRBD2,TRBV18,once,TRBJ2-1,TGTGCCAGCTCACCGACACTCAACGGGGGGGTGCAGTTCTTC,CASSPTLNGGVQFF
-,TRBV9,-,TRBJ1-3,TGTGCCAGCAGCGTAGTTATGGGAAACACCATATATTTT,CASSVVMGNTIYF
TRBD1,TRBV10-3,few,TRBJ1-1,TGTGCCATCAGCGAGGGACAGGTGAACACTGAAGCTTTCTTT,CAISEGQVNTEAFF
-,TRBV19,-,TRBJ1-5,TGTGCCAGTAAAAGGGCATATCAGCCCCAGCATTTT,CASKRAYQPQHF
TRBD1,TRBV6-5,-,TRBJ1-2,TGTGCCAGCACCCCGGGGACAGGATTTAACTATGGCTACACCTTC,CASTPGTGFNYGYTF
-,TRBV7-3,once,TRBJ2-7,TGTGCCAGCAGCTTAGTGGGGCTCGACCGGTACTTC,CASSLVGLDRYF
TRBD2,TRBV9,-,TRBJ2-5,TGTGCCAGCAGCGCCGGACTAGCGGGAGGTGAGACCCAGTACTTC,CASSAGLAGGETQYF
TRBD1,TRBV6-5,once,TRBJ1-6,TGTGCCAGCAGGCGTGACAGGGAGAATAATTCACCCCTCCACTTT,CASRRDRENNSPLHF
-,TRBV11-2,-,TRBJ2-7,TGTGCCAGCAGCTCTCCGACGCGCGTCTACGAGCAGTACTTC,CASSSPTRVYEQYF
-,TRBV6-1,-,TRBJ2-7,TGTGCCAGCAGTATACAGGCACTGGGCTCCTACGAGCAGTACTTC,CASSIQALGSYEQYF
-,TRBV9,-,TRBJ2-5,TGTGCCAGCAGCTCCCACTTGTACCAAGAGACCCAGTACTTC,CASSSHLYQETQYF
TRBD2,TRBV18,-,TRBJ2-1,TGTGCCAGCTCAAGCCAGCGGGGGGACTCCTACAATGAGCAGTTCTTC,CASSSQRGDSYNEQFF
-,TRBV7-2,-,TRBJ2-5,TGTGCCAGCAGCTTTTTTGGGGGGCGCTTTCGTGAGACCCAGTACTTC,CASSFFGGRFRETQYF
-,TRBV4-3,once,TRBJ2-7,TGCGCCAGCACCGAAATGGCGGGCGGAAGCTACGAGCAGTACTTC,CASTEMAGGSYEQYF
-,TRBV19,-,TRBJ1-1,TGTGCCAGTAGTATCAGGTGGGGCAGACAGAACACTGAAGCTTTCTTT,CASSIRWGRQNTEAFF
-,TRBV5-1,-,TRBJ1-2,TGCGCCAGCAGCTTGGCCGGGGGGCTTGGTGGCTACACCTTC,CASSLAGGLGGYTF
TRBD1,TRBV19,-,TRBJ2-3,TGTGCCAGTAGGCCGGGACAGGGATCCACGCAGTATTTT,CASRPGQGSTQYF
-,TRBV9,-,TRBJ2-5,TGTGCCAGCAGCGTAGGAAGGGGGGTCCAAGAGACCCAGTACTTC,CASSVGRGVQETQYF
TRBD2,TRBV4-3,-,TRBJ2-3,TGCGCCAGCAGCCAAGATTTTCTAGCGGCAGATACGCAGTATTTT,CASSQDFLAADTQYF
-,TRBV18,-,TRBJ1-2,TGTGCCAGCTCACCAGGGGTGGTAGGTGGCTACACCTTC,CASSPGVVGGYTF
-,TRBV11-3,-,TRBJ2-7,TGTGCCAGCAGCAGCCGATCCAGCGACGAGCAGTACTTC,CASSSRSSDEQYF
-,TRBV29-1,few,TRBJ1-1,TGCAGTGCCATCATTGACAGATCAATTTCTGAAGCTTTCTTT,CSAIIDRSISEAFF
TRBD1,TRBV7-9,-,TRBJ2-7,TGTGCCAGCAGCACGGGACAGGGAATCTACGAGCAGTACTTC,CASSTGQGIYEQYF
-,TRBV6-4,-,TRBJ1-1,TGTGCCAGCAGTGAGGCGAGGAACACTGAAGCTTTCTTT,CASSEARNTEAFF
-,TRBV9,once,TRBJ1-6,TGTGCCAGCAGCGTAGGGGACGGAAAAAATTCACCCCTCCACTTT,CASSVGDGKNSPLHF
-,TRBV9,-,TRBJ2-4,TGTGCCAGCAGCGTAGAGGTTGGTCTCGCAGGGACGGGCAAAAACATTCAGTACTTC,CASSVEVGLAGTGKNIQYF
TRBD1,TRBV5-8,-,TRBJ1-4,TGTGCCAGCAGCTTGGGGACAGGTACTAATGAAAAACTGTTTTTT,CASSLGTGTNEKLFF
-,TRBV7-2,-,TRBJ2-6,TGTGCCAGCAGCTTGGGCGTAGGGGCCAACGTCCTGACTTTC,CASSLGVGANVLTF
TRBD1,TRBV19,-,TRBJ1-5,TGTGCCAGTAGTCGAACAGGGGGAGGTAGCAATCAGCCCCAGCATTTT,CASSRTGGGSNQPQHF
-,TRBV5-1,-,TRBJ1-6,TGCGCCAGCAGGATCTCCTCGAATTCACCCCTCCACTTT,CASRISSNSPLHF
-,TRBV27,-,TRBJ1-5,TGTGCCAGCAGTTTAAGGGCGGGGGTGGGCAATCAGCCCCAGCATTTT,CASSLRAGVGNQPQHF
TRBD1,TRBV7-9,-,TRBJ1-3,TGTGCCACCCAGCGGGACAGCACTGGAAACACCATATATTTT,CATQRDSTGNTIYF
-,TRBV5-6,-,TRBJ1-1,TGTGCCAGCAGCTTGGGTTACACTGAAGCTTTCTTT,CASSLGYTEAFF